This T cell receptor beta chain was sequenced for a study of blood T cell repertoires in COVID-19. Trimming cost V 5 bases and J 9 bases; bases outside gene matches: 18. CDR1 and CDR2 (germline): SEHNR, FQNEAQ (reference sequence). This CDR3 has 19 residues. The table came from immunoSEQ multiplex PCR; TCRdb's copy has only in-frame clones and leaves some out. The sample holds fewer than 250,000 clones, under 85% seen once. The TCR sequence derives from a man aged 55 to 69 who had recovered from COVID-19. The material sequenced was PBMCs or T cells enriched from blood (not recorded which). The J gene is TRBJ2-1, the V gene TRBV7-9; 14 positions agree with TRBD2. In nucleotides, the CDR3 is TGTGCCAGCAGCCCAACAGAGGGACTAGCGGGGGTACGGGCCAGTGAGCAGTTCTTC. This translates into CASSPTEGLAGVRASEQFF. The entire variable domain, with the rest obtained from reference TRBV7-9 and TRBJ2-1, is as follows: DTGVSQNPRHKITKRGQNVTFRCDPISEHNRLYWYRQTLGQGPEFLTYFQNEAQLEKSRLLSDRFSAERPKGSFSTLEIQRTEQGDSAMYLCASSPTEGLAGVRASEQFFGPGTRLTVL.